This is a list of T cell receptor beta chains from one sample in a study of T-cell memory formation after mild COVID-19. MiXCR was run by TCRdb on the 5' RACE reads, yielding one entry per CDR3 protein. This repertoire shows 50,000 or so distinct CDR3 sequences, approximately 9.1% found once; its top ten account for 12%. The specimen sequenced was PBMCs or a T cell subset sorted from them (not recorded which). The source of these receptors is an adult woman who had mild COVID-19 (a few samples of this study predate the infection). Cell type and time point are not known. The CDR3 runs from the conserved cysteine through the conserved F or W. Fields, in order: V gene, J gene, clone size, D gene, CDR3 DNA, CDR3 protein. A D gene is named only where the DNA matches it firmly. Size is stated for part of the rows, as once, few or many counts, or as a class when the clone is expanded.

>TRBV20-1|TRBJ1-1|many|NA
TGCAGTGCTCCCTTACGGGGGGGGACTGAAGCTTTCTTT
CSAPLRGGTEAFF
>TRBV5-1|TRBJ1-1|few|TRBD1
TGCGCCAGCAGCCTTCAGGGGGACACTGAAGCTTTCTTT
CASSLQGDTEAFF
>TRBV5-6|TRBJ1-6|NA|NA
TGTGCCAGCAGCTTGGGGCCCGAATGGCGGTTAAATAATTCACCCCTCCACTTT
CASSLGPEWRLNNSPLHF
>TRBV6-6|TRBJ1-1|once|TRBD1
TGTGCCAGCAGTTACGGGACAGGGAGGAACACTGAAGCTTTCTTT
CASSYGTGRNTEAFF
>TRBV5-1|TRBJ2-3|few|NA
TGCGCCAGCAGCTTTTTGGGACCTCCCGATACGCAGTATTTT
CASSFLGPPDTQYF
>TRBV7-3|TRBJ1-5|NA|NA
TGTGCCAGCAGCCGGGGGGACCAGCCCCAGCATTTT
CASSRGDQPQHF
>TRBV19|TRBJ2-2|few|NA
TGTGCCAGTAGTATCCCAGGGCACACCGGGGAGCTGTTTTTT
CASSIPGHTGELFF
>TRBV14|TRBJ2-7|few|NA
TGTGCCAGCAGCCAGGGCGGGACACTTGAGCAGTACTTC
CASSQGGTLEQYF
>TRBV12-3/TRBV12-4|TRBJ2-7|many|NA
TGTGCCAGCAGTAACCAAGACTGGGGATACGAGCAGTACTTC
CASSNQDWGYEQYF
>TRBV11-3|TRBJ2-7|few|NA
TGTGCCAGCAGTAACCCCGTGGTATCCTACGAGCAGTACTTC
CASSNPVVSYEQYF
>TRBV27|TRBJ2-3|NA|TRBD1
TGTGCCAGCAGTAAAACAGGGGGCTCCCTAATACTCACAGATACGCAGTATTTT
CASSKTGGSLILTDTQYF
>TRBV12-3/TRBV12-4|TRBJ1-2|NA|TRBD1
TGTGCCAGCAGCCGCGACAGGGCCGGCTATGGCTACACCTTC
CASSRDRAGYGYTF
>TRBV5-6|TRBJ1-1|many|NA
TGTGCCAGCAGCTATCCACCGAACACTGAAGCTTTCTTT
CASSYPPNTEAFF
>TRBV4-3|TRBJ2-7|NA|NA
TGCGCCAGCAGCCAAGATCAATCAGGCAGGTACGAGCAGTACTTC
CASSQDQSGRYEQYF
>TRBV6-2/TRBV6-3|TRBJ2-5|many|NA
TGTGCCAGCAGTCAAGAGACCCAGTACTTC
CASSQETQYF
>TRBV4-3|TRBJ2-1|many|TRBD2
TGCGCCAGCAGCCAAGGTTGGCGGGGGTCCTTCAATGAGCAGTTCTTC
CASSQGWRGSFNEQFF
>TRBV28|TRBJ2-7|few|NA
TGTGCCAGCAGCGGGACATACCATGAGCAGTACTTC
CASSGTYHEQYF
>TRBV6-4|TRBJ1-6|medium-sized|TRBD1
TGTGCCAGCAGCCCCGGACAGGGGAATTCACCCCTCCACTTT
CASSPGQGNSPLHF
>TRBV20-1|TRBJ1-1|NA|TRBD1
TGCAGTGCTAGAGACCCTGGACAGGGAGTGGAAGGTGAAGCTTTCTTT
CSARDPGQGVEGEAFF
>TRBV5-1|TRBJ1-1|NA|NA
TGCGCCAGCAGCCCCCAAGTGGGGACCCGCACTGAAGCTTTCTTT
CASSPQVGTRTEAFF
>TRBV2|TRBJ2-5|NA|TRBD2
TGTGCCAGCAGGCGGACTAGCGGGGAAGAGACCCAGTACTTC
CASRRTSGEETQYF
>TRBV30|TRBJ2-1|NA|NA
TGTGCCTGGAGTGTACTGGCGGGGTCATACAATGAGCAGTTCTTC
CAWSVLAGSYNEQFF
>TRBV9|TRBJ2-5|NA|TRBD1
TGTGCCAGCAGCGTAACAAAAGAGGGACAGCAAGAGACCCAGTACTTC
CASSVTKEGQQETQYF
>TRBV18|TRBJ1-2|NA|TRBD1
TGTGCCAGCTCACCGGACAGGGTCGGCTATGGCTACACCTTC
CASSPDRVGYGYTF
>TRBV7-3|TRBJ2-1|few|NA
TGTGCCAGCAGCTTTAGTCGAAATGAGCAGTTCTTC
CASSFSRNEQFF
>TRBV7-3|TRBJ1-2|NA|NA
TGTGCCAGCAGCAGTTACAGGTCAGCTGTTGATGGCTACACCTTC
CASSSYRSAVDGYTF
>TRBV5-1|TRBJ2-6|few|NA
TGCGCCAGCAGCCAGCAGACCTCCTCTGGGGCCAACGTCCTGACTTTC
CASSQQTSSGANVLTF
>TRBV20-1|TRBJ2-7|many|NA
TGCAGTGCTAGTAGGACTGCTTACGAGCAGTACTTC
CSASRTAYEQYF
>TRBV7-6|TRBJ2-7|NA|NA
TGTGCCAGCAGCTTAGGGGGGCTGGGGTCGTCCTACGAGCAGTACTTC
CASSLGGLGSSYEQYF
>TRBV7-2|TRBJ2-7|few|NA
TGTGCCAGCAGCACACGCGCCCTCTACGAGCAGTACTTC
CASSTRALYEQYF
>TRBV9|TRBJ2-7|NA|TRBD2
TGTGCCAGCAGCGTAGGACTAGCCTCGTCCTACGAGCAGTACTTC
CASSVGLASSYEQYF
>TRBV5-6|TRBJ2-5|NA|NA
TGTGCCAGCAGCTTGGGTAGATATGAGACCCAGTACTTC
CASSLGRYETQYF
>TRBV18|TRBJ2-1|NA|TRBD2
TGTGCCAGCTCACCTCGACTAGCGGGACTCTCGGGCAATGAGCAGTTCTTC
CASSPRLAGLSGNEQFF
>TRBV30|TRBJ2-3|many|NA
TGTGCCTGGAGTGTCAGTTCAGATACGCAGTATTTT
CAWSVSSDTQYF
>TRBV6-5|TRBJ2-1|NA|NA
TGTGCCAGCAGTTACGGGACCGTTCTTAGGGACAATGAGCAGTTCTTC
CASSYGTVLRDNEQFF
>TRBV6-2/TRBV6-3|TRBJ1-5|NA|NA
TGTGCCAGCAGTTCTTACAGTGGCAATCAGCCCCAGCATTTT
CASSSYSGNQPQHF
>TRBV4-3|TRBJ1-3|few|NA
TGCGCCAGCAGCCAAGCCGGGGGGTCGGGAAACACCATATATTTT
CASSQAGGSGNTIYF
>TRBV7-9|TRBJ1-3|NA|NA
TGTGCCAGCAGCTTATCGGGGGTGACCCTCGCAAACACCATATATTTT
CASSLSGVTLANTIYF
>TRBV20-1|TRBJ2-1|few|TRBD2
TGCAGTGCTAAAGGATCCCCGGCTAGCGGGGCCGTCAATGAGCAGTTCTTC
CSAKGSPASGAVNEQFF
>TRBV20-1|TRBJ2-1|many|TRBD2
TGCAGTGCTAGGGGACTAGCGGGGGGGCAGTTCTTC
CSARGLAGGQFF
>TRBV7-3|TRBJ2-1|many|NA
TGTGCCAGCAGCTTAAAAGGCGGGACGAGCTCCTACAATGAGCAGTTCTTC
CASSLKGGTSSYNEQFF
>TRBV2|TRBJ1-2|few|TRBD1
TGTGCCAGCAGTGAAAGGGGACAGATCTATGGCTACACCTTC
CASSERGQIYGYTF
>TRBV2|TRBJ2-7|few|NA
TGTGCCAGCAGTGAGGGAACGGTGGGCGAGCAGTACTTC
CASSEGTVGEQYF
>TRBV6-5|TRBJ1-2|few|NA
TGTGCCAGCAGTTACGGCCCGGGGGCGGAAGGCTACACCTTC
CASSYGPGAEGYTF
>TRBV7-3|TRBJ2-5|many|NA
TGTGCCAGCAGCTTAACACTCGGCGAGACCCAGTACTTC
CASSLTLGETQYF
>TRBV4-2|TRBJ1-2|NA|NA
TGTGCCAGCAGCCAAGTACGAGGAATCCAATACTATGGCTACACCTTC
CASSQVRGIQYYGYTF
>TRBV7-9|TRBJ2-1|many|TRBD1
TGTGCCAGCAGCCTAGGTGGGACAGGGGTGCGCAATGAGCAGTTCTTC
CASSLGGTGVRNEQFF
>TRBV6-1|TRBJ2-7|many|TRBD1
TGTGCCAGCAGTGAAGTCCCCAGGGGGGAGCAGTACTTC
CASSEVPRGEQYF
>TRBV12-3/TRBV12-4|TRBJ1-6|few|TRBD1
TGTGCCAGCAGTGCCACAGGGGGAAGGGGTTCACCCCTCCACTTT
CASSATGGRGSPLHF
>TRBV6-2/TRBV6-3|TRBJ2-7|few|NA
TGTGCCAGCAGTTACAATAGGGGACAAAACTACGAGCAGTACTTC
CASSYNRGQNYEQYF
>TRBV6-1|TRBJ1-1|NA|NA
TGTGCCAGCACCAAGAGTAAGGGGGCTGAAGCTTTCTTT
CASTKSKGAEAFF